This T cell receptor (beta chain) was found in a study of identical twins. TCRdb re-derived calls from the 5' RACE reads in MiXCR, one entry per CDR3 protein. The data hold nearly 900,000 distinct CDR3 sequences, with approximately 13% observed a single time. The V end was cut by 2 bases, the J end by 6 bases, with 11 bases between. The CDR3 consists of 13 residues. Germline V CDR1 and CDR2: MDHEN, SYDVKM. Another study also made use of these data, one on yellow fever vaccine responses in identical twins.

The material sequenced was PBMCs. J is TRBJ2-7 and V is TRBV28; weak D call: TRBD1 (6 bases). The TCR was taken from a woman between 18 and 30 years old in good health. The CDR3 loop reads CASSLVTGIEQYF. In nucleotides, the CDR3 is TGTGCCAGCAGTTTAGTCACAGGGATCGAGCAGTACTTC.